The clone carrying this T cell receptor beta chain came up once. Its antigen is as yet unknown. The PCR had 60 Vbeta and 13 Jbeta primers. The assay was immunoSEQ multiplex PCR, and TCRdb's table has in-frame clones only and misses some. The sample contains 110,000 to 150,000 clones, about 84% of which appear only once. The data were taken from a study of cytomegalovirus exposure and HLA in healthy donors. As for the study in general: As an earlier analysis found, about 179 million T cells yielded approximately 100 million unique TCR beta sequences. Broader study findings: The authors enumerated under 200 TCR beta chains as linked to cytomegalovirus.

Per the germline V gene, CDR1 is KGHSH and CDR2 is LQKENI. Losses at the gene ends were 8 bases for V and 5 bases for J; bases not matched to a gene: 9. The length of the CDR3 is 14 residues. The sequencing input was PBMCs. This TCR derives from a male donor in good health and CMV-seronegative. The chain joins TRBV18 to TRBJ1-1; TRBD1 agrees at 9 bases. CDR3 in amino acids: CASVTIGTGTEAFF. For the CDR3, the DNA is TGTGCCAGCGTCACAATCGGGACAGGGACTGAAGCTTTCTTT.